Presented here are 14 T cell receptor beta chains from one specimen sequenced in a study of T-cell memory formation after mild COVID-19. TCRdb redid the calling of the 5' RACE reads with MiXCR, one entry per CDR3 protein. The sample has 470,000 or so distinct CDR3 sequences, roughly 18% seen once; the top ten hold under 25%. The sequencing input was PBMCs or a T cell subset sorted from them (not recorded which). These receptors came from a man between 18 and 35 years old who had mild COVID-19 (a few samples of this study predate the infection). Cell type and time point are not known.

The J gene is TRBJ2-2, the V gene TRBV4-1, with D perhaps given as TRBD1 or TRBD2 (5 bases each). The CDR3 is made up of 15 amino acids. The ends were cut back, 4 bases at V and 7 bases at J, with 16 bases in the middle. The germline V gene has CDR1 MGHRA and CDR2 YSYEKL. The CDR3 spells CASSPSPGRIGELFF. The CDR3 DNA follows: TGCGCCAGCAGCCCGAGCCCGGGGCGGATCGGGGAGCTGTTTTTT.

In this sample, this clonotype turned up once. The CDR3 region has the DNA TGTGCCAGTAGTTGGCTGGGCGGGTCCCATGAGCAGTTCTTC. Translated, it gives CASSWLGGSHEQFF. V gene TRBV19 combines with J gene TRBJ2-1; D possibly corresponds to TRBD2 (5 bases). The CDR3 covers 14 residues. The V and J ends lost 5 bases and 8 bases respectively, with 16 bases between them. Germline V CDR1 and CDR2: LNHDA, SQIVND (reference sequence). Full variable domain (outside the CDR3, taken from reference TRBV19 and TRBJ2-1): DGGITQSPKYLFRKEGQNVTLSCEQNLNHDAMYWYRQDPGQGLRLIYYSQIVNDFQKGDIAEGYSVSREKKESFPLTVTSAQKNPTAFYLCASSWLGGSHEQFFGPGTRLTVL.

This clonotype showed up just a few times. CDR3 sequence: CSARLAGWNEAFF. The CDR3 nucleotides are TGCAGTGCTAGGCTTGCGGGGTGGAATGAAGCTTTCTTT. The chain has TRBV20-1 and TRBJ1-1; D is undetermined. The CDR3 has 13 amino acids. V was clipped by 3 bases and J by 7 bases, with 15 bases between them. Germline CDR1 is DFQATT and CDR2 is SNEGSKA (reference sequence).

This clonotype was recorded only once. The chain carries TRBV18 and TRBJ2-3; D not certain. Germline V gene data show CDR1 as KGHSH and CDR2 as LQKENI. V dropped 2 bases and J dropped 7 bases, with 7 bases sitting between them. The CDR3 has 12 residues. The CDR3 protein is CASSPGSNTQYF. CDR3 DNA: TGTGCCAGCTCACCAGGGTCGAATACGCAGTATTTT.

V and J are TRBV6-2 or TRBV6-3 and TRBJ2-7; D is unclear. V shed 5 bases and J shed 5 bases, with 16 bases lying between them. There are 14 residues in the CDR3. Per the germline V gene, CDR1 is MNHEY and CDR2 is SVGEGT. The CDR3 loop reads CASSGRLNGNEQYF. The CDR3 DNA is TGTGCCAGCAGTGGACGGTTAAACGGAAACGAGCAGTACTTC.

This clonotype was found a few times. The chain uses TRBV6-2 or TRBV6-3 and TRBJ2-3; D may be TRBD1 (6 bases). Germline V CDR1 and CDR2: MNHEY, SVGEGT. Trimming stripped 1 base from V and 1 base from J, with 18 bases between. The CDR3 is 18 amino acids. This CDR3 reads CASSYYPGAGGRTDTQYF. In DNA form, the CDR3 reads TGTGCCAGCAGTTACTATCCAGGGGCCGGTGGGCGCACAGATACGCAGTATTTT.

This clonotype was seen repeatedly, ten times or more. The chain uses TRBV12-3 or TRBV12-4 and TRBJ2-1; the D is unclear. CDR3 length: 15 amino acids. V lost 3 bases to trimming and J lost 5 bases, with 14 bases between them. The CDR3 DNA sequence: TGTGCCAGCAGTTTTTATCGCACCCGGGACAATGAGCAGTTCTTC. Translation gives CASSFYRTRDNEQFF.

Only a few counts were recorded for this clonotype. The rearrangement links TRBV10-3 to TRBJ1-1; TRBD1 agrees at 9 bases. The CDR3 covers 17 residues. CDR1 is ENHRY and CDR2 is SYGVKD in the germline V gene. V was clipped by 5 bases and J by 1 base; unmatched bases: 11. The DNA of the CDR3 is TGTGCCATCAGTCCGGGACAGGGCCGGGGTCCGAACACTGAAGCTTTCTTT. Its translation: CAISPGQGRGPNTEAFF.

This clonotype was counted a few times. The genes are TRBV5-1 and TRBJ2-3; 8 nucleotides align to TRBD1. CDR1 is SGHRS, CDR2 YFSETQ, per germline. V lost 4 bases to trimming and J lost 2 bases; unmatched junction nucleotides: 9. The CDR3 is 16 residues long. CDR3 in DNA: TGCGCCAGCAGCCCGCTTAGGACAGGGTTCACAGATACGCAGTATTTT. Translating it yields CASSPLRTGFTDTQYF.

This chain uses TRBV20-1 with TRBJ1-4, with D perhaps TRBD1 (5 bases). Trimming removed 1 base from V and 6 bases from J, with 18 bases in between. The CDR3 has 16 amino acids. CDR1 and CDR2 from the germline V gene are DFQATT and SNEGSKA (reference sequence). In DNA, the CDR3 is TGCAGTGCTAGAGGCGCCCCAGGGACCCGATATGAAAAACTGTTTTTT. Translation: CSARGAPGTRYEKLFF.

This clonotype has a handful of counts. The CDR3 reads CASSASGGYQETQYF. The CDR3, as DNA: TGTGCCAGCAGCGCCAGCGGGGGGTACCAAGAGACCCAGTACTTC. This sequence joins TRBV9 and TRBJ2-5; 9 bases fit TRBD2. This CDR3 has 15 residues. Germline V gene sequence: CDR1 SGDLS, CDR2 YYNGEE. The junction had 3 bases not matched to a gene; V was cut back by 3 bases and J by 0 bases.

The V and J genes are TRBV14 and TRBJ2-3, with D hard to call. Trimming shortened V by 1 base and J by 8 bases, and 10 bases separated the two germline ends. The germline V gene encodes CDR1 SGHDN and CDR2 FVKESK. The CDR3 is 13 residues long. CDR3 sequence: CASSQVAGATQYF. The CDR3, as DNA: TGTGCCAGCAGCCAAGTTGCCGGAGCTACGCAGTATTTT.

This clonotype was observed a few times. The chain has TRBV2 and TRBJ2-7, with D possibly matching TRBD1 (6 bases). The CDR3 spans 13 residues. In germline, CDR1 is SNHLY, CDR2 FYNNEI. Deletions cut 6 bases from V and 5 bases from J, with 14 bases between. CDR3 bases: TGTGCCAGCAGGCAGGGGACGGGAAACGAGCAGTACTTC. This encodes CASRQGTGNEQYF.

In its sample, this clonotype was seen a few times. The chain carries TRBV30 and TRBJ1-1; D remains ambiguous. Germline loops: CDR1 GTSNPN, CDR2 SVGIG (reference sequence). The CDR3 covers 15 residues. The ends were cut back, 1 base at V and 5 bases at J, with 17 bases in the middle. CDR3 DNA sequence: TGTGCCTGGAGTGCCGGGCTAACGCGCTGGACTGAAGCTTTCTTT. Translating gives CAWSAGLTRWTEAFF.